Below, 10 T cell receptor beta chains from the same sample are listed, as sequenced in a study of T-cell memory formation after mild COVID-19. From the 5' RACE reads, TCRdb called clonotypes with MiXCR, one entry per CDR3 protein. The sample lists fewer than 450,000 distinct CDR3 sequences, around 21% occurring once. What was sequenced was PBMCs or a T cell subset sorted from them (not recorded which). These receptor sequences come from an adult woman who had mild COVID-19 (a few samples of this study predate the infection). Cell type and time point are not known.

V gene TRBV5-1 combines with J gene TRBJ2-7; 12 bases fit TRBD2. The trim removed 0 bases at V and 1 base at J, leaving 5 bases unmatched. Germline V CDR1 and CDR2: SGHRS, YFSETQ. The CDR3 loop spans 17 amino acids. The chain's CDR3 is CASSLATSGRSSYEQYF. The CDR3 DNA is TGCGCCAGCAGCTTGGCAACTAGCGGGAGGAGTTCCTACGAGCAGTACTTC.

This clonotype was observed a handful of times. V usage is TRBV5-1 and J usage is TRBJ2-6, with 7 bases lining up with TRBD2. Germline-derived CDR1 and CDR2 are SGHRS and YFSETQ. The CDR3 has 18 residues. The junction had 10 bases not matched to a gene; V was cut back by 4 bases and J by 0 bases. The CDR3 sequence: CASSENPGGSSGANVLTF. CDR3 coding DNA: TGCGCCAGCAGCGAAAACCCCGGGGGGAGCTCTGGGGCCAACGTCCTGACTTTC.

J is TRBJ2-2 and V is TRBV3-1, with 7 nucleotides matching TRBD1. The CDR3 totals 14 residues. Losses at the gene ends were 4 bases for V and 5 bases for J; bases not matched to a gene: 4. CDR1 is LGHDT, CDR2 YNNKEL, per germline (reference sequence). The CDR3 DNA follows: TGTGCCAGCAGCCCGTCGACAGGGACCGGGGAGCTGTTTTTT. Translation gives CASSPSTGTGELFF.

The CDR3 reads CASSSPARGDHTQYF. CDR3 DNA: TGTGCCAGCAGTTCCCCGGCGCGGGGGGACCATACGCAGTATTTT. The chain joins TRBV6-5 to TRBJ2-3; 8 bases agree with TRBD2. This CDR3 has 15 residues. Trimming at V came to 4 bases and at J to 7 bases, leaving 10 bases not matched to a gene. The germline V gene encodes CDR1 MNHEY and CDR2 SVGAGI.

This clonotype was recorded many times. In DNA, the CDR3 is TGTGCCAGCAGTTTAGCGGAGGGCCCCTACGAGCAGTACTTC. Translated: CASSLAEGPYEQYF. The chain links TRBV12-3 or TRBV12-4 to TRBJ2-7; possibly TRBD2 for D (6 bases). The CDR3 is made up of 14 amino acids. Trimming removed 0 bases at V and 2 bases at J, with 8 bases between.

The chain has TRBV10-3 and TRBJ2-7; 9 positions agree with TRBD1. Germline V gives CDR1 ENHRY, CDR2 SYGVKD. The CDR3 consists of 15 residues. J gave up 3 bases and V 10 bases, and 13 bases lay outside the gene matches. Written as DNA, the CDR3 is TGTGCCACGAGGGGACCGGGACAGGGAATCTACGAGCAGTACTTC. This encodes CATRGPGQGIYEQYF.

This clonotype came up many times. The chain recombines TRBV25-1 with TRBJ2-6, with a tentative D call TRBD2 (7 bases). Trimming shortened V by 4 bases and J by 1 base, and 14 bases separated the two germline ends. Looked up from germline, CDR1 is MGHDK and CDR2 is SYGVNS. The CDR3 loop spans 17 amino acids. The CDR3: CASSGLGGESGANVLTF. The CDR3 DNA sequence: TGTGCCAGCAGTGGGCTAGGGGGGGAATCTGGGGCCAACGTCCTGACTTTC. Using reference TRBV25-1 and TRBJ2-6 for the parts outside the CDR3, the full variable domain is EADIYQTPRYLVIGTGKKITLECSQTMGHDKMYWYQQDPGMELHLIHYSYGVNSTEKGDLSSESTVSRIRTEHFPLTLESARPSHTSQYLCASSGLGGESGANVLTFGAGSRLTVL.

The J gene is TRBJ1-1, the V gene TRBV7-9; D gene ambiguous. This CDR3 has 16 amino acids. The ends were cut back, 4 bases at V and 0 bases at J, with 15 bases in the middle. Germline loops: CDR1 SEHNR, CDR2 FQNEAQ (reference sequence). The chain's CDR3 is CASSSNGDGVNTEAFF. For the CDR3, the DNA is TGTGCCAGCAGCTCCAACGGTGACGGGGTGAACACTGAAGCTTTCTTT.

The J gene is TRBJ1-1, the V gene TRBV5-4; TRBD1 might be the D (6 bases). CDR3 length: 14 amino acids. The V and J ends lost 9 bases and 1 base respectively, with 16 bases between them. CDR1 and CDR2 from the germline V gene are SGHNT and YYREEE (reference sequence). CDR3 sequence: CATLKGVSNTEAFF. CDR3 sequence (DNA): TGTGCCACCCTAAAGGGGGTTTCGAACACTGAAGCTTTCTTT.

This chain uses TRBV15 with TRBJ2-3; D not resolved. CDR3 size: 12 residues. Germline V gene lookup returns CDR1 LNHNV and CDR2 YYDKDF (reference sequence). V lost 5 bases, J lost 2 bases, and 5 bases lay in between. The CDR3 protein is CATSRTTDTQYF. The CDR3 DNA follows: TGTGCCACCAGCCGAACCACAGATACGCAGTATTTT.